This T cell receptor (beta chain) appears in the sequencing data of a study of T cell responses to AZD1222 COVID-19 vaccine. Germline V gene data show CDR1 as SGHKS and CDR2 as YYEKEE (reference sequence). The CDR3 length is 13 residues. Some clones are missing from TCRdb's copy, which holds only in-frame ones; the method was immunoSEQ multiplex PCR. Of roughly 76,000 clones in the sample, 86% were seen once. Notes on this clone: One end of the junction does not line up with germline, which may come from a read error.

The input for sequencing was peripheral blood, taken on day 0 of AZD1222 vaccination. The chain links TRBV5-5 to TRBJ1-1; D is uncertain. The origin of this receptor is an adult in good health. In nucleotides, the CDR3 is TGTGCCAGCAGCCACGGCACAACCTCTGATGCTTTCTTT. This sequence encodes CASSHGTTSDAFF. Full variable domain (remainder filled in from reference TRBV5-5 and TRBJ1-1): DAGVTQSPTHLIKTRGQQVTLRCSPISGHKSVSWYQQVLGQGPQFIFQYYEKEERGRGNFPDRFSARQFPNYSSELNVNALLLGDSALYLCASSHGTTSDAFFGQGTRLTVV.